Listed here are 14 T cell receptor beta chains from one sample, sequenced in a study of cytomegalovirus exposure and HLA in healthy donors. TCRdb's copy holds only in-frame clones and misses some; the assay was immunoSEQ multiplex PCR. Of some 200,000 clones in the sample, around 80% were seen once. Material: PBMCs. Every receptor here comes from a woman aged 25 to 39 in good health and CMV-seropositive.

This rearrangement joins TRBV5-1 to TRBJ2-3; a weak D match, TRBD2 (7 bases). The V gene's germline CDR1 is SGHRS and CDR2 YFSETQ. The CDR3 is 14 residues long. The germline V and J ends were trimmed by 6 bases and 0 bases, with 11 bases remaining between them. CDR3 sequence reads: CASNGGRSTDTQYF. In nucleotides, the CDR3 is TGCGCCAGCAACGGGGGGCGGAGCACAGATACGCAGTATTTT.

V usage is TRBV6-5 and J usage is TRBJ1-1; the D gene is possibly TRBD1 (5 bases). The CDR3 loop spans 16 amino acids. Germline values: CDR1 MNHEY, CDR2 SVGAGI. The V end was cut by 4 bases, the J end by 1 base, with 16 bases between. CDR3 protein: CASSFRGFLGNTEAFF. The DNA of the CDR3 is TGTGCCAGCAGTTTCCGGGGGTTTCTAGGGAACACTGAAGCTTTCTTT.

V gene TRBV6-5 combines with J gene TRBJ2-1; 11 positions agree with TRBD2. This CDR3 spans 15 amino acids. V shed 5 bases, J shed 7 bases, and the junction held 7 bases outside the gene matches. Germline values: CDR1 MNHEY, CDR2 SVGAGI. This chain's CDR3 is CASSTLAGEGNEQFF. DNA of the CDR3: TGTGCCAGCAGTACACTAGCGGGAGAGGGTAATGAGCAGTTCTTC.

This chain joins TRBV28 and TRBJ1-2; possibly TRBD1 for D (5 bases). Germline V gene data show CDR1 as MDHEN and CDR2 as SYDVKM. The CDR3 spans 13 residues. V was shortened by 2 bases and J by 4 bases, with 8 bases between the two germline ends. Here the CDR3 DNA reads TGTGCCAGCAGTTTAGGCGGGGGCTATGGCTACACCTTC. It is translated as CASSLGGGYGYTF.

The chain is built from TRBV19 and TRBJ1-1, with 8 bases fitting TRBD1. The V gene's germline CDR1 is LNHDA and CDR2 SQIVND (reference sequence). V lost 6 bases to trimming and J lost 2 bases; unmatched junction nucleotides: 5. The length of the CDR3 is 14 residues. The CDR3: CASSRTGINTEAFF. CDR3 DNA: TGTGCCAGTAGCCGGACAGGGATAAACACTGAAGCTTTCTTT.

V gene TRBV28 combines with J gene TRBJ2-7, with D possibly matching TRBD2 (5 bases). Per germline, CDR1 MDHEN and CDR2 SYDVKM. CDR3 length: 14 amino acids. V dropped 4 bases and J dropped 3 bases, with 13 bases sitting between them. This CDR3 is CASSYQDSLYEQYF. DNA for the CDR3: TGTGCCAGCAGTTACCAGGACTCACTCTACGAGCAGTACTTC.

This clone was seen a few times. This CDR3 is also generated by other DNA sequences in the sample. J is TRBJ1-2 and V is TRBV29-1; 8 bases line up with TRBD1. The junction had 0 bases not matched to a gene; V was cut back by 3 bases and J by 3 bases. The CDR3 is 12 amino acids. The germline V gene has CDR1 SQVTM and CDR2 ANQGSEA. The CDR3 nucleotides are TGCAGCGTTGAGGACAGGGACTATGGCTACACCTTC. This gives the protein CSVEDRDYGYTF. Combining the CDR3 with reference TRBV29-1 and TRBJ1-2 gives the whole variable domain SAVISQKPSRDICQRGTSLTIQCQVDSQVTMMFWYRQQPGQSLTLIATANQGSEATYESGFVIDKFPISRPNLTFSTLTVSNMSPEDSSIYLCSVEDRDYGYTFGSGTRLTVV.

The count of this clone is one. The chain couples TRBV28 to TRBJ1-2, with 8 nucleotides matching TRBD1. V was pared by 6 bases and J by 6 bases, with 9 bases of the junction left unmatched. Germline loops: CDR1 MDHEN, CDR2 SYDVKM. This CDR3 region has 14 residues. CDR3 bases: TGTGCCAGCAGCCCCAGGGGGCTTGGTCATGGCTACACCTTC. This gives the protein CASSPRGLGHGYTF.

This sequence joins TRBV29-1 and TRBJ2-6; unclear D gene. Looked up from germline, CDR1 is SQVTM and CDR2 is ANQGSEA. V was clipped by 3 bases and J by 0 bases, with 3 bases between them. CDR3 length: 13 residues. CDR3 bases: TGCAGCGTTGACAGCTCTGGGGCCAACGTCCTGACTTTC. Its translation is CSVDSSGANVLTF.

This clone was seen a single time. The V and J genes are TRBV6-6 and TRBJ2-5, with 8 bases aligning to TRBD2. The germline gives CDR1 MNHNY, CDR2 SVGAGI (reference sequence). The CDR3 covers 15 residues. J lost 2 bases, V lost 10 bases, and 12 bases had no gene match. CDR3 sequence: CATQDGRVTQETQYF. The CDR3 nucleotides read TGTGCCACCCAAGACGGGAGGGTCACGCAAGAGACCCAGTACTTC.

The CDR3 spells CASSLFSDFRNEQYF. CDR3 DNA: TGTGCCAGCAGCTTGTTTTCAGACTTTCGCAACGAGCAGTACTTC. The chain combines TRBV5-6 with TRBJ2-7; the D is unclear. V was trimmed by 1 base and J by 5 bases, leaving 16 bases between them. The CDR3 is made up of 15 amino acids. Germline V gives CDR1 SGHDT, CDR2 YYEEEE.

The chain employs TRBV5-1 and TRBJ2-1; 8 bases are shared with TRBD2. This CDR3 contains 15 residues. V shed 5 bases and J 1 base; nucleotides not matched to a gene: 5. Germline assignment: CDR1 SGHRS and CDR2 YFSETQ. Here the CDR3 reads CASSSTSGSYNEQFF. The CDR3 DNA reads TGCGCCAGCAGTTCTACTAGCGGTTCCTACAATGAGCAGTTCTTC.

The V gene is TRBV6-5, the J gene TRBJ1-1, with unresolved D. Trimming took off 6 bases at V and 7 bases at J, with 18 bases between the two ends. The CDR3 has 14 amino acids. CDR1 MNHEY and CDR2 SVGAGI come from the germline V gene. CDR3 bases: TGTGCCAGCAGCTTAACAGCCTTGAGTGTTGAAGCTTTCTTT. It is translated as CASSLTALSVEAFF.

This clone was recorded once. Relative to the germline gene, one junction end is altered; a read error may explain this. The chain is built from TRBV7-7 and TRBJ2-3; D is possibly TRBD2 (5 bases). Looked up from germline, CDR1 is SSHAT and CDR2 is FNYEAQ (reference sequence). CDR3 length: 16 residues. The CDR3 protein is CASSANSAGGTDTQYF. DNA for the CDR3: TGTGCTAGCAGTGCTAATAGCGCAGGTGGCACAGATACGCAGTATTTT.